This TCR beta chain was observed in a study of technical replicates of blood from several donors. Produced via immunoSEQ multiplex PCR; TCRdb's table is partial and in-frame only. This table holds about 81,000 clones, more than 90% found once. The sequence was obtained from a human donor in good health. Input material: T cells isolated from PBMCs.

The CDR3 DNA follows: TGTGCCAGTAAACAGCGGGATGAGCAGTTCTTC. This codes for CASKQRDEQFF. This sequence joins TRBV19 and TRBJ2-1; D is perhaps TRBD2 (6 bases). Germline CDR1 LNHDA, CDR2 SQIVND (reference sequence). The CDR3 covers 11 residues. With 7 bases removed from V and 8 bases from J, the gap between germline ends came to 9 bases.